The clone carrying this T cell receptor beta chain was seen once. These data are taken from a study of lymphopenia after photon versus proton radiotherapy. Assay: immunoSEQ multiplex PCR; the TCRdb copy retains only in-frame clones and omits some. This sample has more than 60,000 clones; about 86% occur once, and the top ten carry about 2%. Germline-derived CDR1 and CDR2 are MNHEY and SMNVEV (reference sequence). This CDR3 spans 15 amino acids. With 5 bases removed from V and 5 bases from J, the gap between germline ends came to 15 bases. This sequence joins TRBV27 and TRBJ2-2; D call uncertain. This sequence was found in a man between 35 and 55 years old with gastric cancer. Sample: peripheral blood, taken from a patient treated with photon-based radiotherapy. The CDR3 DNA is TGTGCCAGCAGTGGGCAGGCCATTGGGACCGGGGAGCTGTTTTTT. It encodes CASSGQAIGTGELFF.